This entry features one TCR beta chain sequence. This clonotype appeared a few times. Its binding antigen is unknown. There are no base qualities to consult, and no much larger clone falls within one base. Donors were a few dozen systemically healthy Caucasian individuals from Russia aged roughly 6 to 100 years. Around 10 milliliters of peripheral blood were collected from each donor into EDTA-treated Vacutainer tubes. PBMCs were isolated by Ficoll-Paque density-gradient centrifugation, with at least 7 million obtained per sample. Total RNA was extracted from PBMCs with Trizol reagent, with at least 6 micrograms obtained per sample. Naive CD45RAhigh/CD27high T cell percentages were measured by flow cytometry on a PBMC aliquot from every donor. The data derive from a study of blood T cells in healthy people across ages (dated by TCRdb to between 2015 and 2017). About the study as a whole: In model experiments, template switching captured roughly one uniquely barcoded TCR beta cDNA molecule for every two T cells. Donors of different ages were randomly distributed across sequencing lanes to avoid experimental bias. Donors were grouped into four age groups: young (average 16 years), middle-aged (39), aged (around 60) and long-lived (just over 80). Age-related changes in TCR beta repertoire diversity were measured in the study by deep sequencing normalized with unique cDNA molecular identifiers. Using the same blood draw, the study looked at two additional independent replicas of 1 million unique cDNA reads for two donors, one aged 18 to 30 and the other aged 80 or older.

CDR3 length: 14 amino acids, cysteine to phenylalanine. This entry keeps only the CDR3 DNA: 42 bases, framed from base 1. Ends trimmed: V by 5 bases, J by 9 bases; bases unmatched to a gene: 8. Looking up the germline V gene yields CDR1 SGHTA and CDR2 FQGNSA. Broad study findings and their caveats: Observed TCR beta diversity per million T cells fell roughly linearly with age, and a significant reduction was already apparent by age roughly 41. A strong correlation was found between observed TCR beta diversity and the percentage of naive T cells measured by flow cytometry. Total diversity estimates from one million sequenced T cells were considered lower bounds and underestimates. Compared with the aged group, the long-lived group had more naive CD4+ T cells, fewer expanded clones and increased TCR diversity, suggesting age selection. Because profiling used bulk unsorted PBMCs, naive and antigen-experienced compartments could not be compared conclusively. Because donor CMV infection status was unknown, age-related changes in expanded clonotypes were potentially confounded.

The method behind the library was 5' RACE. The sample was run on an Illumina HiSeq 2500. The second PCR ran for roughly 6 to 11 cycles and used a J-beta primer mix along with a sample-barcoded 5' primer. Each TCR beta cDNA molecule received a unique molecular identifier from a template-switch 5' adaptor carrying 12 random nucleotides. At least 3 million CDR3-containing paired-end reads were obtained from each sample. All of the RNA was converted into first-strand cDNA using the Mint cDNA synthesis kit, with a TRBC-specific oligonucleotide serving as the primer. All cDNA was treated with uracil-DNA glycosylase and then went through a first 18-cycle PCR with the universal primers M1SS and BC2_uni_R. The paper's processing steps were these. For normalization, 1 million high-quality reads, each with a distinct molecular identifier, were randomly selected from each sample. Reads sharing molecular identifiers were discarded rather than binned into consensus sequences. MiTCR, run with a Q25 quality threshold and the strictest error-elimination algorithm, handled CDR3 identification, clonotype clustering and error correction. A nonparametric unseen species model with Euler transformation was used to estimate lower-bound total TCR beta diversity. Through fastp at Q25 and MiXCR, TCRdb rebuilt clones from the public reads, retaining in-frame beta chains. Every distinct CDR3 protein forms one entry, paired with its most common genes and DNA. The V and J calls follow TCRdb's processing rather than the paper's. The sample table contains about 1,600,000 distinct CDR3 sequences; only one count was recorded for approximately 40% of them. Less than 8% of the sample goes to the ten largest clones.

Sequencing was carried out using blood. Recombination linked TRBV7-2 to TRBJ2-1; 9 bases in between match TRBD1. The receptor comes from a woman in her late teens or twenties in good health. CDR3 protein: CASSAGQGKGEQFF. The nucleotides are TGTGCCAGCAGCGCCGGACAGGGGAAGGGTGAGCAGTTCTTC.